These 19 T cell receptor beta chains originate from one sample sequenced in a study of identical twins. TCRdb itself ran the 5' RACE reads through MiXCR, one entry per CDR3 protein. The top ten clones hold about 1.6% of a sample with hundreds of thousands of distinct CDR3 sequences, approximately 13% of them seen once. This sample was shared with a second study, whose subject was yellow fever vaccine responses in identical twins.

Sequencing input: PBMCs. The receptor set was obtained from a young woman in good health.

V gene TRBV28 combines with J gene TRBJ1-5; tentatively, D is TRBD1 (6 bases). Germline CDR1 reads MDHEN; CDR2 reads SYDVKM. V was cut by 8 bases and J by 3 bases, with 20 bases left in between. CDR3 length: 16 amino acids. The CDR3 DNA follows: TGTGCCAGCCACACCTTCTCCGGGACAATCAATCAGCCCCAGCATTTT. Protein: CASHTFSGTINQPQHF.

The rearrangement links TRBV21-1 to TRBJ2-7. TRBV21-1 is assigned pseudogene status. The CDR3 runs to 12 residues. This CDR3 reads CASSKESDEQYV. The CDR3 coding sequence is TGTGCCAGCAGCAAAGAGTCTGACGAGCAGTACGTC.

There are a few counts of this clonotype. The chain has TRBV10-1 and TRBJ2-3; D possibly corresponds to TRBD2 (6 bases). The ends were cut back, 3 bases at V and 4 bases at J, with 17 bases in the middle. Germline V gene data show CDR1 as WNHNN and CDR2 as SYGVQD (reference sequence). The CDR3 is made up of 16 amino acids. In nucleotides, the CDR3 is TGCGCCAGCAGTGAAGGGGAGGTCCCTCCCGCAGATACGCAGTATTTT. Protein product: CASSEGEVPPADTQYF.

The chain joins TRBV5-6 to TRBJ1-2, with D possibly being TRBD1 (5 bases). V lost 0 bases and J 6 bases, leaving 6 bases between the germline ends. This CDR3 region has 12 residues. Germline values: CDR1 SGHDT, CDR2 YYEEEE. As DNA, the CDR3 is TGTGCCAGCAGCTTGGCAGGGAATGGCTACACCTTC. Its translation: CASSLAGNGYTF.

This clonotype was observed at least ten times. V gene TRBV5-1 combines with J gene TRBJ2-1, with 7 nucleotides matching TRBD1. The CDR3 length is 14 residues. The V gene end was trimmed by 4 bases and the J gene end by 8 bases; junction bases not matched to a gene: 9. Per the germline V gene, CDR1 is SGHRS and CDR2 is YFSETQ. The CDR3 nucleotides read TGCGCCAGCAGCCCCCCAAACAGGGGCCATGAGCAGTTCTTC. Its protein product is CASSPPNRGHEQFF.

This clonotype was counted only a few times. V usage is TRBV20-1 and J usage is TRBJ2-2; D is perhaps TRBD1 or TRBD2 (6 bases each). Trimming shortened V by 3 bases and J by 1 base, and 12 bases separated the two germline ends. Germline V gene sequence: CDR1 DFQATT, CDR2 SNEGSKA (reference sequence). The CDR3 runs 15 residues. Written as DNA, the CDR3 is TGCAGTGCTAGGCTGGGGGGCCGGAACACCGGGGAGCTGTTTTTT. Translating gives CSARLGGRNTGELFF.

This clonotype was detected only a few times. The gene calls are TRBV7-9 and TRBJ2-1, with D perhaps TRBD2 (6 bases). Germline V gene sequence: CDR1 SEHNR, CDR2 FQNEAQ (reference sequence). The germline V and J ends were trimmed by 5 bases and 0 bases, with 11 bases remaining between them. The CDR3 spans 15 residues. This CDR3 is CASSGGDHSYNEQFF. Here the CDR3 DNA reads TGTGCCAGCAGCGGAGGGGATCACTCCTACAATGAGCAGTTCTTC. The complete variable domain, with remaining parts taken from reference TRBV7-9 and TRBJ2-1, reads DTGVSQNPRHKITKRGQNVTFRCDPISEHNRLYWYRQTLGQGPEFLTYFQNEAQLEKSRLLSDRFSAERPKGSFSTLEIQRTEQGDSAMYLCASSGGDHSYNEQFFGPGTRLTVL.

The chain joins TRBV3-1 to TRBJ2-6; D may match TRBD1 or TRBD2 (5 bases each). The germline V gene has CDR1 LGHDT and CDR2 YNNKEL (reference sequence). This CDR3 spans 15 amino acids. With 5 bases removed from V and 1 base from J, the gap between germline ends came to 9 bases. The CDR3 loop is CASSSRESGANVLTF. The DNA of the CDR3 is TGTGCCAGCAGCTCCAGGGAGTCTGGGGCCAACGTCCTGACTTTC.

Many counts were recorded for this clonotype. The chain carries TRBV7-2 and TRBJ2-4; 14 nucleotides align to TRBD2. CDR3 length: 19 amino acids. V lost 0 bases, J lost 0 bases, and 4 bases stayed unmatched. Germline V gene sequence: CDR1 SGHTA, CDR2 FQGNSA. This chain's CDR3 is CASSLAPGLAGEAKNIQYF. DNA for the CDR3: TGTGCCAGCAGCTTAGCTCCGGGACTAGCGGGAGAAGCCAAAAACATTCAGTACTTC.

This clonotype was observed a few times. This chain uses TRBV6-5 with TRBJ2-3; tentatively, D is TRBD2 (5 bases). Germline assignment: CDR1 MNHEY and CDR2 SVGAGI. This CDR3 is 14 amino acids long. The V end lost 4 bases, the J end lost 5 bases, and 13 bases lay between the germline ends. This CDR3 reads CASSLLGSGDTQYF. The CDR3 DNA follows: TGTGCCAGCAGTTTACTAGGCTCGGGAGATACGCAGTATTTT.

Turning to this clonotype: This could be a read error, since a much larger clone is one nucleotide away. The chain couples TRBV10-1 to TRBJ2-3; no clear D. Germline-derived CDR1 and CDR2 are WNHNN and SYGVQD (reference sequence). With 1 base removed from V and 1 base from J, the gap between germline ends came to 6 bases. The CDR3 spans 14 residues. CDR3 loop: CASSEWTRTDTQYF. CDR3 DNA sequence: TGCGCCAGCAGTGAGTGGACCCGCACAGATACGCAGTATTTT.

The chain combines TRBV6-1 with TRBJ2-7; 7 nucleotides line up with TRBD1. From germline, CDR1 is MNHNS and CDR2 SASEGT. With V trimmed by 3 bases and J by 2 bases, 4 bases remained unmatched. The length of the CDR3 is 14 residues. CDR3 protein: CASSERQGAYEQYV. The CDR3 DNA reads TGTGCCAGCAGTGAGAGGCAGGGGGCCTACGAGCAGTACGTC.

Notes on this clonotype: A read error is likely, as this CDR3 ends without the conserved phenylalanine or tryptophan. The rearrangement uses TRBV24-1 and TRBJ2-6, with D possibly TRBD1 on 5 matching bases. Trimming pared 11 bases from V and 0 bases from J, leaving 7 bases between. The germline V gene has CDR1 KGHDR and CDR2 SFDVKD. The CDR3 loop spans 13 amino acids. The CDR3 DNA reads as TGTGCCATCGGACACTCTGGGGCCAACGTCCTGACTTCC. It yields the protein CAIGHSGANVLTS.

There are a few counts of this clonotype. The genes are TRBV29-1 and TRBJ2-1; TRBD2 might be the D (5 bases). The ends were cut back, 1 base at V and 6 bases at J, with 13 bases in the middle. The CDR3 length is 14 residues. In germline, CDR1 is SQVTM, CDR2 ANQGSEA. CDR3 DNA sequence: TGCAGCGTTGAAGGGGGAACGGGGTCCAATGAGCAGTTCTTC. This translates into CSVEGGTGSNEQFF.

The rearrangement uses TRBV7-6 and TRBJ2-7; tentatively, D is TRBD2 (5 bases). Trimming took 5 bases from V and 9 from J, leaving 17 bases between them. The CDR3 covers 13 residues. Germline V gene lookup returns CDR1 SGHVS and CDR2 FNYEAQ. CDR3 bases: TGTGCCAGCAGCGACCTACTAGGGTCCGGGCAGTACGTC. It encodes CASSDLLGSGQYV.

This clonotype has only a few counts. The rearrangement uses TRBV29-1 and TRBJ1-2; 10 nucleotides agree with TRBD1. CDR1 is SQVTM, CDR2 ANQGSEA, per germline. V was pared by 2 bases and J by 2 bases, with 5 bases of the junction left unmatched. The CDR3 has 15 residues. Here the CDR3 DNA reads TGCAGCGTTGAAAGTAGGACAGGGGGAAACTATGGCTACACCTTC. It encodes CSVESRTGGNYGYTF.

This clonotype was observed a few times. V and J are TRBV20-1 and TRBJ2-5; no firm D call. This CDR3 has 13 residues. Germline-derived CDR1 and CDR2 are DFQATT and SNEGSKA (reference sequence). V dropped 5 bases and J dropped 7 bases, with 17 bases sitting between them. The CDR3 DNA reads as TGCAGTGCTTCAGCGCTGGTTTCAGGGACCCAGTACTTC. It codes for CSASALVSGTQYF.

This clonotype turned up a few times. The chain employs TRBV6-1 and TRBJ1-4; D uncertain. There are 14 residues in the CDR3. Trimming removed 4 bases from V and 8 bases from J, with 14 bases in between. Germline-derived CDR1 and CDR2 are MNHNS and SASEGT. The CDR3 sequence is CASSVGFVNEKLFF. DNA of the CDR3: TGTGCCAGCAGTGTCGGGTTTGTGAACGAAAAACTGTTTTTT.

This clonotype was observed a few times. The chain couples TRBV29-1 to TRBJ2-2, with D maybe TRBD2 (5 bases). CDR1 and CDR2 from the germline V gene are SQVTM and ANQGSEA. With 0 bases removed from V and 3 bases from J, the gap between germline ends came to 14 bases. The CDR3 loop spans 16 amino acids. CDR3 bases: TGCAGCGTTGAAGATCTACGAGGGCGCGACACCGGGGAGCTGTTTTTT. Translating it yields CSVEDLRGRDTGELFF.